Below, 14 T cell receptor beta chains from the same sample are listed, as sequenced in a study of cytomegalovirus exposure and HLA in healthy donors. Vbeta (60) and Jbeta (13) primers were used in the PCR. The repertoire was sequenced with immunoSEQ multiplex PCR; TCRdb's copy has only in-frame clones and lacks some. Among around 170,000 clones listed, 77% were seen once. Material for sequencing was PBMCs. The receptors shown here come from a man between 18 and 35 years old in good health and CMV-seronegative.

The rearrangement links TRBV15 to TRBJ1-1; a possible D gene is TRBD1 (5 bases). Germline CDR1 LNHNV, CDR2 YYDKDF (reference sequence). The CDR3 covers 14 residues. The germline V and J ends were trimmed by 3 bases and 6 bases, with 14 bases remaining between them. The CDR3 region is CATSSLTGWAEAFF. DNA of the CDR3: TGTGCCACCAGCAGCCTTACAGGCTGGGCTGAAGCTTTCTTT.

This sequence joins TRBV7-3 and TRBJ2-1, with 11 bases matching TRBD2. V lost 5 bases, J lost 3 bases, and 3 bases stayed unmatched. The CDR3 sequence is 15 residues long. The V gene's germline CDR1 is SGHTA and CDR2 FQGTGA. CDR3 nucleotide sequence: TGTGCCAGCAGCAATACTAGCGGGGGCTACAATGAGCAGTTCTTC. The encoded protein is CASSNTSGGYNEQFF.

The CDR3 sequence is CASSQGGNTEAFF. CDR3 in DNA: TGTGCCAGCAGCCAGGGGGGAAACACTGAAGCTTTCTTT. The rearrangement links TRBV16 to TRBJ1-1; the D gene is possibly TRBD1 (5 bases). The germline V and J ends were trimmed by 3 bases and 2 bases, with 7 bases remaining between them. Germline CDR1 KGHSY, CDR2 FQNENV. This CDR3 is 13 amino acids long.

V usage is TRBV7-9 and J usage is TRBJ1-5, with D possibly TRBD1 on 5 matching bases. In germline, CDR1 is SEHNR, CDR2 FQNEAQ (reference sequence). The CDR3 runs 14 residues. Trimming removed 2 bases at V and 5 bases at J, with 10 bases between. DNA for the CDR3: TGTGCCAGCAGCTTACAGGGAGGCTATCAGCCCCAGCATTTT. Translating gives CASSLQGGYQPQHF. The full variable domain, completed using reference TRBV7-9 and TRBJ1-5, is DTGVSQNPRHKITKRGQNVTFRCDPISEHNRLYWYRQTLGQGPEFLTYFQNEAQLEKSRLLSDRFSAERPKGSFSTLEIQRTEQGDSAMYLCASSLQGGYQPQHFGDGTRLSIL.

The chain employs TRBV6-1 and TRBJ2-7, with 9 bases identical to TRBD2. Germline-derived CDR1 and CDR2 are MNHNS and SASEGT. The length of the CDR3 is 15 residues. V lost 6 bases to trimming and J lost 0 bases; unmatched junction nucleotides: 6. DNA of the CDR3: TGTGCCAGCAGCCGACTAGCGGAAAGCTCCTACGAGCAGTACTTC. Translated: CASSRLAESSYEQYF.

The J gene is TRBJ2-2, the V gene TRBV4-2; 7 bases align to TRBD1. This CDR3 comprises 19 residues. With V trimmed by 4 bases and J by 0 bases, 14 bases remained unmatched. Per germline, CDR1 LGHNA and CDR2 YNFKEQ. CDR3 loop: CASSPIGASGTANTGELFF. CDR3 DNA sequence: TGTGCCAGCAGCCCCATAGGTGCTTCCGGGACAGCGAACACCGGGGAGCTGTTTTTT.

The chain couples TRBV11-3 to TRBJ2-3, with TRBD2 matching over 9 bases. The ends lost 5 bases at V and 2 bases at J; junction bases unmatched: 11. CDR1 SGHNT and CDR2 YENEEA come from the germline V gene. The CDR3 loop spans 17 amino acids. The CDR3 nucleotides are TGTGCCAGCAGCCCGAATTGGCGGGAGGGTAACACAGATACGCAGTATTTT. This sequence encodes CASSPNWREGNTDTQYF.

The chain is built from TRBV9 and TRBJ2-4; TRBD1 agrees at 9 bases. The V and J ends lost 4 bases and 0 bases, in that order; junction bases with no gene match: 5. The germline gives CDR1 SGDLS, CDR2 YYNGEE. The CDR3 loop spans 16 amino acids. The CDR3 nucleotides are TGTGCCAGCAGCCAGACAGGGGGAACAGCCAAAAACATTCAGTACTTC. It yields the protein CASSQTGGTAKNIQYF.

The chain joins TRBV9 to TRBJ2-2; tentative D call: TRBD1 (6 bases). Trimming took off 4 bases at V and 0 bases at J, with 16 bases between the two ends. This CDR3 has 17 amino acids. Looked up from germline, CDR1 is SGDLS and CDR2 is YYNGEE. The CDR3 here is CASSTQRGTPNTGELFF. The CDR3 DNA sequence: TGTGCCAGCAGCACCCAAAGGGGGACACCGAACACCGGGGAGCTGTTTTTT.

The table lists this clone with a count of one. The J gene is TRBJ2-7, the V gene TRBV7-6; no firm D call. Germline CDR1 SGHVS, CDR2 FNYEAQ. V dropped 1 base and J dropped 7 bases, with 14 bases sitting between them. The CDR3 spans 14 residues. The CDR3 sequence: CASSLGSGSWEQYF. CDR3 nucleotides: TGTGCCAGCAGCTTAGGTTCAGGTTCCTGGGAGCAGTACTTC.

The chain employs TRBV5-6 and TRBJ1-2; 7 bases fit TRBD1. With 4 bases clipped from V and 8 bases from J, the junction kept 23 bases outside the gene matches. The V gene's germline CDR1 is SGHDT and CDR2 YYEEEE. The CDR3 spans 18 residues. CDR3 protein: CASSPTPTQGPEKGGYTF. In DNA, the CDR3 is TGTGCCAGCAGCCCTACCCCAACACAGGGGCCCGAGAAAGGCGGCTACACCTTC.

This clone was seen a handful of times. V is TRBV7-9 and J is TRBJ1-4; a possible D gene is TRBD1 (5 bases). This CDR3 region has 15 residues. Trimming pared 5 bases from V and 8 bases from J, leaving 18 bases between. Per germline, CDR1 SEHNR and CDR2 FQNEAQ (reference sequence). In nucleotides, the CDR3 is TGTGCCAGCAGCGGTGGGGCCGCTATTGAGGAAAAACTGTTTTTT. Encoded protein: CASSGGAAIEEKLFF.

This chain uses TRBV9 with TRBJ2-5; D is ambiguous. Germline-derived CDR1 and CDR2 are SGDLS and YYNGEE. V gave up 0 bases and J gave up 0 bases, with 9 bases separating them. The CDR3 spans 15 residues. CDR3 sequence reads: CASSVGRKYQETQYF. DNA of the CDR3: TGTGCCAGCAGCGTAGGGCGGAAGTACCAAGAGACCCAGTACTTC. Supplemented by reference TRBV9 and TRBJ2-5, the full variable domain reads DSGVTQTPKHLITATGQRVTLRCSPRSGDLSVYWYQQSLDQGLQFLIQYYNGEERAKGNILERFSAQQFPDLHSELNLSSLELGDSALYFCASSVGRKYQETQYFGPGTRLLVL.

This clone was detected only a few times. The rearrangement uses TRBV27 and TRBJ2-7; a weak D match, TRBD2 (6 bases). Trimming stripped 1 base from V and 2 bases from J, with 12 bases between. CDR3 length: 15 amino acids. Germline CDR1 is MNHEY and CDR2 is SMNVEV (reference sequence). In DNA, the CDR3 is TGTGCCAGCAGTTTATTGGAGGGTAGGGCCTACGAGCAGTACTTC. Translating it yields CASSLLEGRAYEQYF.